One and the same sample provided the 29 T cell receptor beta chains below, sequenced in a study of blood T cell repertoires in COVID-19. Clones were sequenced by immunoSEQ multiplex PCR, and TCRdb holds only the in-frame ones, with some missing. Here the sample spans approximately 76,000 clones, approximately 82% being singletons. Sequencing used peripheral blood. The receptors come from a man older than 75 with active or convalescent COVID-19.

This sequence joins TRBV5-1 and TRBJ2-5; unclear D gene. The CDR3 has 15 amino acids. Trimming shortened V by 0 bases and J by 0 bases, and 9 bases separated the two germline ends. From germline, CDR1 is SGHRS and CDR2 YFSETQ. The DNA for the CDR3 is TGCGCCAGCAGCTTGGCATTCGAGTACCAAGAGACCCAGTACTTC. This translates into CASSLAFEYQETQYF. The full variable domain, in which reference TRBV5-1 and TRBJ2-5 provide the parts outside the CDR3, is KAGVTQTPRYLIKTRGQQVTLSCSPISGHRSVSWYQQTPGQGLQFLFEYFSETQRNKGNFPGRFSGRQFSNSRSEMNVSTLELGDSALYLCASSLAFEYQETQYFGPGTRLLVL.

The chain combines TRBV7-9 with TRBJ2-5, with TRBD2 as a possible D gene (6 bases). This CDR3 spans 12 amino acids. Germline assignment: CDR1 SEHNR and CDR2 FQNEAQ (reference sequence). Trimming cost V 5 bases and J 9 bases, with 13 bases left between them. DNA for the CDR3: TGTGCCAGCAGCGGGAGGCTCGGGGCCCAGTACTTC. This codes for CASSGRLGAQYF.

This chain links TRBV30 with TRBJ1-4; possibly TRBD1 for D (6 bases). V was shortened by 3 bases and J by 7 bases, with 15 bases between the two germline ends. The germline V gene encodes CDR1 GTSNPN and CDR2 SVGIG (reference sequence). The CDR3 sequence is 14 residues long. The CDR3 DNA reads as TGTGCCTGGAGGTCGGGGGGGGCTGGTGAAAAACTGTTTTTT. Translation gives CAWRSGGAGEKLFF. The full variable domain, rest sourced from reference TRBV30 and TRBJ1-4, is SQTIHQWPATLVQPVGSPLSLECTVEGTSNPNLYWYRQAAGRGLQLLFYSVGIGQISSEVPQNLSASRPQDRQFILSSKKLLLSDSGFYLCAWRSGGAGEKLFFGSGTQLSVL.

This chain joins TRBV28 and TRBJ1-1; TRBD1 is a possible D gene (5 bases). CDR1 is MDHEN, CDR2 SYDVKM, per germline. V lost 5 bases to trimming and J lost 5 bases, with 9 bases between them. This CDR3 comprises 12 residues. CDR3 amino acids: CASSTHRTEAFF. The CDR3 DNA is TGTGCCAGCAGTACCCACAGGACTGAAGCTTTCTTT.

The chain has TRBV28 and TRBJ2-3; possible D gene TRBD2, 6 bases. The CDR3 sequence is 13 residues long. In germline, CDR1 is MDHEN, CDR2 SYDVKM. Trimming took off 7 bases at V and 0 bases at J, with 8 bases between the two ends. For the CDR3, the DNA is TGTGCCAGCATTAGCGGTAGCACAGATACGCAGTATTTT. It translates to CASISGSTDTQYF.

Here the CDR3 DNA reads TGTGCCAGCAGTCTGGCTAGCGGGAGAACAGATACGCAGTATTTT. Translating gives CASSLASGRTDTQYF. The chain combines TRBV2 with TRBJ2-3; TRBD2 aligns across 10 bases. The germline V gene has CDR1 SNHLY and CDR2 FYNNEI. The V gene end was trimmed by 5 bases and the J gene end by 3 bases; junction bases not matched to a gene: 5. This CDR3 is built from 15 residues.

V usage is TRBV21-1 and J usage is TRBJ1-5; the D call in the table, TRBD1, was not verified against the DNA. TRBV21-1 represents a pseudogene. The CDR3 loop spans 16 amino acids. The CDR3 reads CASNPHLGAHNQPQHF. Written as DNA, the CDR3 is TGTGCCAGCAACCCGCACCTGGGCGCTCACAATCAGCCCCAGCATTTT.

This clone was detected only a few times. The chain couples TRBV5-4 to TRBJ2-5, with TRBD2 identical over 10 bases. This CDR3 has 14 residues. With V trimmed by 4 bases and J by 5 bases, 5 bases remained unmatched. Germline assignment: CDR1 SGHNT and CDR2 YYREEE (reference sequence). CDR3: CASSPTGLAETQYF. DNA for the CDR3: TGTGCCAGCAGCCCGACGGGACTAGCGGAGACCCAGTACTTC.

About this clone: Relative to the germline gene, one junction end is altered; a read error may explain this. This chain joins TRBV4-1 and TRBJ1-1, with a possible D match to TRBD1 (6 bases). The CDR3 covers 15 residues. Per the germline V gene, CDR1 is MGHRA and CDR2 is YSYEKL. CDR3 region: CVSSQDGRGFAEAFF. The CDR3 coding sequence is TGCGTCAGCAGCCAAGACGGCAGGGGTTTTGCTGAAGCTTTCTTT.

V gene TRBV7-2 combines with J gene TRBJ2-5; weak D call: TRBD1 (6 bases). The CDR3 totals 14 residues. CDR1 and CDR2 from the germline V gene are SGHTA and FQGNSA. V lost 4 bases and J lost 2, with 11 bases in between. CDR3 DNA sequence: TGTGCCAGCAGCTCCTTAGACAGGCAAGAGACCCAGTACTTC. This codes for CASSSLDRQETQYF.

The chain links TRBV3-1 (or the pseudogene TRBV3-2) to TRBJ1-4, with 8 positions matching TRBD1. Germline V gives CDR1 LGHDT, CDR2 YNNKEL (reference sequence). The CDR3 is 14 amino acids. After removal of 7 bases from V and 7 bases from J, the junction contained 8 bases not matched to a gene. The CDR3 loop is CASTDRGGSEKLFF. The CDR3 DNA is TGTGCCAGCACCGACAGGGGTGGCAGTGAAAAACTGTTTTTT.

The V call is TRBV7-9, the J call TRBJ1-1; D might be TRBD1 (6 bases). Trimming shortened V by 1 base and J by 6 bases, and 15 bases separated the two germline ends. The CDR3 loop spans 15 amino acids. Looked up from germline, CDR1 is SEHNR and CDR2 is FQNEAQ (reference sequence). The CDR3 sequence: CASSLGRGGSAEAFF. DNA of the CDR3: TGTGCCAGCAGCTTAGGGCGCGGGGGCTCCGCTGAAGCTTTCTTT.

V is TRBV10-2 and J is TRBJ2-7, with 10 bases matching TRBD1. There are 14 residues in the CDR3. CDR1 and CDR2 (germline): WSHSY, SAAADI. With V trimmed by 4 bases and J by 4 bases, 4 bases remained unmatched. In nucleotides, the CDR3 is TGCGCCAGCAGTGTGCCGGGACAGGGGTACGAGCAGTACTTC. Protein: CASSVPGQGYEQYF.

This chain links TRBV13 with TRBJ1-6; 9 bases are shared with TRBD1. The trim removed 4 bases at V and 9 bases at J, leaving 7 bases unmatched. Germline V gives CDR1 PRHDT, CDR2 FYEKMQ (reference sequence). The CDR3 runs to 15 residues. The CDR3 DNA follows: TGTGCCAGCAGCTCTGGACAGGGGAGAAGTTCACCCCTCCACTTT. It translates to CASSSGQGRSSPLHF.

The chain has TRBV6-5 and TRBJ1-1, with D perhaps matching TRBD1 (6 bases). The V end was cut by 5 bases, the J end by 7 bases, with 14 bases between. The CDR3 spans 13 residues. Germline V lookup: CDR1 MNHEY, CDR2 SVGAGI. CDR3 DNA sequence: TGTGCCAGCAGTAGACGGGACACCGGTGAAGCTTTCTTT. Translated, it gives CASSRRDTGEAFF.

The chain links TRBV2 to TRBJ2-6; 8 bases are shared with TRBD1. CDR1 is SNHLY and CDR2 is FYNNEI in the germline V gene. This CDR3 contains 16 residues. The V gene end was trimmed by 11 bases and the J gene end by 1 base; junction bases not matched to a gene: 10. The CDR3 reads CACQGALVSGANVLTF. Here the CDR3 DNA reads TGTGCCTGCCAGGGGGCGCTGGTATCTGGGGCCAACGTCCTGACTTTC.

The J gene is TRBJ2-7, the V gene TRBV7-8; possibly TRBD2 for D (6 bases). With 5 bases removed from V and 0 bases from J, the gap between germline ends came to 11 bases. The germline V gene encodes CDR1 SGHVS and CDR2 FQNEAQ. The CDR3 covers 14 residues. The CDR3 bases are TGTGCCAGCAGCCCGGGACTGACCTCCTACGAGCAGTACTTC. Its translation: CASSPGLTSYEQYF.

In nucleotides, the CDR3 is TGTGCCACCAGCACCCGACAGTGGTGGGGCAATCAGCCCCAGCATTTT. It specifies CATSTRQWWGNQPQHF. V and J are TRBV15 and TRBJ1-5, with D tentatively TRBD1 (5 bases). Germline CDR1 LNHNV, CDR2 YYDKDF (reference sequence). Trimming removed 4 bases from V and 2 bases from J, with 15 bases in between. There are 16 residues in the CDR3.

The chain uses TRBV18 and TRBJ1-1; D not certain. The CDR3 totals 21 residues. V lost 2 bases to trimming and J lost 5 bases, with 33 bases between them. The germline V gene encodes CDR1 KGHSH and CDR2 LQKENI. The CDR3 loop is CASSPYVPRREPIRSRTEAFF. In DNA, the CDR3 is TGTGCCAGCTCACCATACGTGCCACGGCGGGAGCCCATCAGATCTAGAACTGAAGCTTTCTTT.

The chain joins TRBV30 to TRBJ1-1; 12 bases are shared with TRBD1. The CDR3 is made up of 15 amino acids. The germline V gene encodes CDR1 GTSNPN and CDR2 SVGIG (reference sequence). V lost 8 bases to trimming and J lost 1 base; unmatched junction nucleotides: 8. In DNA form, the CDR3 reads TGTGCCAGCGCCGGGACAGGGGGCCGGAACACTGAAGCTTTCTTT. This codes for CASAGTGGRNTEAFF.

Note on this clone: Sequence at one end of the junction differs from germline and may be a read error. The chain has TRBV2 and TRBJ1-2, with D possibly TRBD1 on 6 matching bases. Germline V CDR1 and CDR2: SNHLY, FYNNEI. The CDR3 consists of 13 residues. The CDR3 DNA reads as TGTGCCAGCAGTGAGGAGTCTGGACAGCGACAACTCTTC. It is translated as CASSEESGQRQLF.

The V and J genes are TRBV4-3 and TRBJ1-3; weak D call: TRBD1 (5 bases). The CDR3 has 15 residues. Germline CDR1 reads LGHNA; CDR2 reads YSLEER. V lost 0 bases to trimming and J lost 2 bases, with 8 bases between them. CDR3 nucleotides: TGCGCCAGCAGCCAAGAAGGCAGGGCTGGAAACACCATATATTTT. This encodes CASSQEGRAGNTIYF.

This clone was picked up one time. The chain carries TRBV7-9 and TRBJ1-6, with 8 bases aligning to TRBD1. The V gene end was trimmed by 5 bases and the J gene end by 8 bases; junction bases not matched to a gene: 5. Germline CDR1 SEHNR, CDR2 FQNEAQ (reference sequence). CDR3 length: 14 amino acids. CDR3 nucleotide sequence: TGTGCCAGCAGCCAAACGACAGGGGATTCACCCCTCCACTTT. Translated, it gives CASSQTTGDSPLHF.

This clone was detected only a few times. This sequence joins TRBV18 and TRBJ2-1, with 9 bases identical to TRBD1. The CDR3 loop spans 14 amino acids. CDR1 is KGHSH, CDR2 LQKENI, per germline. J gave up 12 bases and V 0 bases, and 6 bases lay outside the gene matches. As DNA, the CDR3 is TGTGCCAGCTCACCACCGAGGACAGGGGATGGGCAGTTCTTC. Translation gives CASSPPRTGDGQFF.

J is TRBJ1-1 and V is TRBV9, with no clear D. The ends were cut back, 1 base at V and 1 base at J, with 5 bases in the middle. The CDR3 sequence is 13 residues long. Germline V gene data show CDR1 as SGDLS and CDR2 as YYNGEE. CDR3 bases: TGTGCCAGCAGCGTACAGGAGAACACTGAAGCTTTCTTT. Encoded protein: CASSVQENTEAFF. Drawing the rest from reference TRBV9 and TRBJ1-1, the complete variable domain is DSGVTQTPKHLITATGQRVTLRCSPRSGDLSVYWYQQSLDQGLQFLIQYYNGEERAKGNILERFSAQQFPDLHSELNLSSLELGDSALYFCASSVQENTEAFFGQGTRLTVV.

Only a few counts were recorded for this clone. The CDR3 is CASRPHPGTSGETQYF. In DNA form, the CDR3 reads TGTGCCAGCAGACCGCATCCCGGGACTAGCGGAGAGACCCAGTACTTC. The gene calls are TRBV27 and TRBJ2-5; 11 bases match TRBD2. Germline CDR1 is MNHEY and CDR2 is SMNVEV (reference sequence). This CDR3 is built from 16 residues. V dropped 6 bases and J dropped 4; count of bases not matched to a gene: 10.

This chain connects TRBV5-4 to TRBJ1-3; tentative D call: TRBD1 (5 bases). Germline V lookup: CDR1 SGHNT, CDR2 YYREEE (reference sequence). The CDR3 is made up of 15 amino acids. The V end was cut by 1 base, the J end by 2 bases, with 10 bases between. CDR3 coding DNA: TGTGCCAGCAGCTTGAAAGAGACAGCTGGAAACACCATATATTTT. Its translation: CASSLKETAGNTIYF.

This sequence joins TRBV5-1 and TRBJ2-5; tentatively, D is TRBD1 (6 bases). This CDR3 is 13 amino acids long. CDR1 SGHRS and CDR2 YFSETQ come from the germline V gene. The V gene lost 3 bases and the J gene lost 5 bases, with 11 bases spanning the gap. This chain's CDR3 is CASSSQGRETQYF. The CDR3 DNA sequence: TGCGCCAGCAGCTCACAGGGTAGGGAGACCCAGTACTTC.

The V and J genes are TRBV11-2 and TRBJ1-1; no definite D call. CDR1 and CDR2 (germline): SGHAT, FQNNGV. This CDR3 region has 14 residues. Trimming pared 5 bases from V and 0 bases from J, leaving 10 bases between. The CDR3 here is CASSIRDMNTEAFF. The DNA of the CDR3 is TGTGCCAGCAGCATCCGGGATATGAACACTGAAGCTTTCTTT.